These 24 T cell receptor beta chains came from one sample sequenced in a study of blood T cells in healthy people across ages (dated by TCRdb to the mid-2010s). The method was 5' RACE. Sequenced on an Illumina HiSeq 2500. The second PCR ran for about 6 to 12 cycles and used a J-beta primer mix along with a sample-barcoded 5' primer. TCRdb handled the public reads itself, with Q25 trimming in fastp and clone calling in MiXCR, and kept productive beta chains. Each entry merges the rows of one CDR3 protein and shows their most common DNA and genes. Here the sample has 700,000 to 850,000 distinct CDR3 sequences; 53% occur a single time. Clones ranked in the top ten supply about 42% of the sample. Sequencing used blood. These receptors all come from a man aged 80 or over in good health.

This clonotype was seen only a few times. This chain connects TRBV7-9 to TRBJ2-7; 8 bases are shared with TRBD2. The CDR3 has 14 amino acids. V gave up 3 bases and J gave up 6 bases; unmatched junction bases: 7. Germline assignment: CDR1 SEHNR and CDR2 FQNEAQ (reference sequence). As DNA, the CDR3 is TGTGCCAGCAGCTTTACCAGCGGGAGTCGCGAGCAGTACTTC. Amino acid sequence: CASSFTSGSREQYF.

The genes are TRBV20-1 and TRBJ1-5; 10 bases map to TRBD1. V shed 2 bases, J shed 4 bases, and the junction held 8 bases outside the gene matches. The CDR3 sequence is 16 residues long. Per the germline V gene, CDR1 is DFQATT and CDR2 is SNEGSKA (reference sequence). In DNA form, the CDR3 reads TGCAGTGCTAGACTCGACAGGGGGCGAGGGAATCAGCCCCAGCATTTT. Translation gives CSARLDRGRGNQPQHF.

The V call is TRBV27, the J call TRBJ2-7; 7 nucleotides align to TRBD2. The DNA matches TRBJ2-5 better at its end, which makes the J call doubtful. This CDR3 has 16 amino acids. In germline, CDR1 is MNHEY, CDR2 SMNVEV (reference sequence). DNA of the CDR3: TGTGCCAGCAGTTTCTCCGCGGCGGGGGAGGCGGAGACCCAGTACTTC. Translating gives CASSFSAAGEAETQYF.

The rearrangement uses TRBV20-1 and TRBJ2-1; no reliable D call. Germline CDR1 and CDR2: DFQATT and SNEGSKA (reference sequence). The CDR3 runs to 14 residues. Trimming pared 3 bases from V and 6 bases from J, leaving 15 bases between. The CDR3 nucleotides are TGCAGTGCTAGGCGCCGGCGGCCCCGCAATGAGCAGTTCTTC. Its protein product is CSARRRRPRNEQFF.

This clonotype was seen a few times. The V and J genes are TRBV20-1 and TRBJ2-3; TRBD2 matches at 14 bases. The length of the CDR3 is 15 residues. The germline V gene has CDR1 DFQATT and CDR2 SNEGSKA (reference sequence). Losses at the gene ends were 3 bases for V and 10 bases for J; bases not matched to a gene: 9. The CDR3 region is CSASGGTSGSRAQYF. Here the CDR3 DNA reads TGCAGTGCTAGCGGCGGGACTAGCGGGAGCAGGGCGCAGTATTTT.

V is TRBV27 and J is TRBJ2-7, with D perhaps matching TRBD1 or TRBD2 (5 bases each). Germline V gene data show CDR1 as MNHEY and CDR2 as SMNVEV (reference sequence). The germline V and J ends were trimmed by 5 bases and 4 bases, with 21 bases remaining between them. CDR3 length equals 16 residues. The CDR3 loop is CASSEGVRRGGYEQYF. CDR3 nucleotide sequence: TGTGCCAGCAGTGAAGGGGTACGAAGGGGCGGGTACGAGCAGTACTTC.

The V gene is TRBV25-1, the J gene TRBJ2-5; 7 nucleotides line up with TRBD1. This CDR3 comprises 14 residues. The germline gives CDR1 MGHDK, CDR2 SYGVNS. The trim removed 4 bases at V and 4 bases at J, leaving 6 bases unmatched. CDR3 DNA sequence: TGTGCCAGCAGTGGGCCAGGGGGACGAGAGACCCAGTACTTC. Translated, it gives CASSGPGGRETQYF.

This clonotype has more than one count but fewer than ten. The V and J genes are TRBV9 and TRBJ2-1; 13 bases fit TRBD2. CDR1 and CDR2 (germline): SGDLS, YYNGEE. The CDR3 consists of 17 residues. The V gene end was trimmed by 0 bases and the J gene end by 6 bases; junction bases not matched to a gene: 6. The DNA for the CDR3 is TGTGCCAGCAGCGTAGCTTGGGGACTAGCGGGAAGCAATGAGCAGTTCTTC. Protein: CASSVAWGLAGSNEQFF.

The chain combines TRBV10-3 with TRBJ2-1; 8 bases are shared with TRBD1. The assigned J gene may be wrong: the sequence end matches TRBJ2-7 better. This CDR3 region has 15 residues. Germline V gives CDR1 ENHRY, CDR2 SYGVKD. In DNA form, the CDR3 reads TGTGCCATCAGTGGCGGCAGGGGGCAAGACAATGAGCAGTACTTC. It translates to CAISGGRGQDNEQYF.

There are a few counts of this clonotype. V and J are TRBV5-1 and TRBJ2-1, with D perhaps TRBD2 (5 bases). The CDR3 is 15 residues long. V lost 1 base and J lost 2, with 10 bases in between. CDR1 and CDR2 from the germline V gene are SGHRS and YFSETQ. The CDR3 spells CASSLSGTPYNEQFF. CDR3 bases: TGCGCCAGCAGCTTGAGCGGCACTCCCTACAATGAGCAGTTCTTC.

The genes are TRBV29-1 and TRBJ1-2; D call uncertain. Trimming took off 1 base at V and 2 bases at J, with 8 bases between the two ends. Germline V CDR1 and CDR2: SQVTM, ANQGSEA. The CDR3 loop spans 13 amino acids. The CDR3 is CSVEGIGNYGYTF. CDR3 nucleotide sequence: TGCAGCGTTGAAGGGATAGGGAACTATGGCTACACCTTC.

There are a few counts of this clonotype. The genes are TRBV7-6 and TRBJ2-4; 9 bases agree with TRBD1. With the DNA end fitting TRBJ2-7 better, the J assignment may be wrong. Germline assignment: CDR1 SGHVS and CDR2 FNYEAQ. The length of the CDR3 is 15 residues. Here the CDR3 reads CASSAGTGPSYEQYF. The DNA of the CDR3 is TGTGCCAGCAGCGCCGGGACAGGGCCCAGCTACGAGCAGTACTTC.

The V gene is TRBV2, the J gene TRBJ2-5; D is possibly TRBD1 (6 bases). Germline V lookup: CDR1 SNHLY, CDR2 FYNNEI. There are 15 residues in the CDR3. V lost 7 bases and J 2 bases, leaving 17 bases between the germline ends. The CDR3 DNA sequence: TGTGCCAGCATAGCTGACCAGGGGAAGCAAGAGACCCAGTACTTC. Its protein product is CASIADQGKQETQYF.

The chain carries TRBV7-2 and TRBJ2-7; D not resolved. CDR3 length: 14 residues. V shed 5 bases and J shed 5 bases, with 16 bases lying between them. CDR1 and CDR2 (germline): SGHTA, FQGNSA. The CDR3 sequence is CASSLGRAADEQYF. The CDR3 region has the DNA TGTGCCAGCAGCCTTGGAAGGGCAGCAGACGAGCAGTACTTC.

There are a few counts of this clonotype. This sequence joins TRBV7-2 and TRBJ2-7; 7 bases align to TRBD2. Losses at the gene ends were 2 bases for V and 9 bases for J; bases not matched to a gene: 7. The CDR3 has 13 residues. The germline V gene encodes CDR1 SGHTA and CDR2 FQGNSA. CDR3 bases: TGTGCCAGCAGCTTAAACGGGGGGACTGGGCAGTACTTC. It encodes CASSLNGGTGQYF.

This clonotype came up a few times. This chain connects TRBV5-1 to TRBJ2-1; D is uncertain. The V gene's germline CDR1 is SGHRS and CDR2 YFSETQ. This CDR3 comprises 14 residues. V gave up 0 bases and J gave up 5 bases, with 9 bases separating them. In DNA form, the CDR3 reads TGCGCCAGCAGCTTGGGCAGTGTGGACAATGAGCAGTTCTTC. It translates to CASSLGSVDNEQFF.

The V gene is TRBV12-3 or TRBV12-4, the J gene TRBJ1-6; 8 bases line up with TRBD1. V shed 6 bases, J shed 5 bases, and the junction held 3 bases outside the gene matches. CDR3 length: 14 residues. The CDR3 DNA reads as TGTGCCAGCAGGTGGACAGGGAATAATTCACCCCTCCACTTT. It encodes CASRWTGNNSPLHF.

The CDR3 DNA is TGTGCCAGCAGCCACAGATGGTACAATGAGCAGTTCTTC. This sequence encodes CASSHRWYNEQFF. V is TRBV3-1 and J is TRBJ2-1, with no clear D. Trimming took off 3 bases at V and 4 bases at J, with 7 bases between the two ends. The CDR3 contains 13 residues. CDR1 is LGHDT, CDR2 YNNKEL, per germline (reference sequence).

The V call is TRBV18, the J call TRBJ2-3, with D unclear. Trimming stripped 3 bases from V and 0 bases from J, with 4 bases between. Germline CDR1 is KGHSH and CDR2 is LQKENI. This CDR3 spans 13 amino acids. CDR3: CASSPISTDTQYF. The CDR3 DNA sequence: TGTGCCAGCTCACCGATCAGCACAGATACGCAGTATTTT.

Comments on this clonotype: This could be a read error, since a much larger clone is one nucleotide away. The V call is TRBV2, the J call TRBJ2-3; TRBD2 might be the D (6 bases). The germline V gene encodes CDR1 SNHLY and CDR2 FYNNEI. The V end lost 6 bases, the J end lost 14 bases, and 18 bases lay between the germline ends. This CDR3 comprises 12 residues. The CDR3 sequence: CASREGNRYAYF. The DNA of the CDR3 is TGTGCCAGCAGGGAGGGGAATAGATACGCGTATTTT. Full variable domain (outside the CDR3, taken from reference TRBV2 and TRBJ2-3): EPEVTQTPSHQVTQMGQEVILRCVPISNHLYFYWYRQILGQKVEFLVSFYNNEISEKSEIFDDQFSVERPDGSNFTLKIRSTKLEDSAMYFCASREGNRYAYFGPGTRLTVL.

This clonotype was detected only once. The V and J genes are TRBV20-1 and TRBJ2-1, with 8 bases identical to TRBD2. This CDR3 contains 14 residues. Germline V gives CDR1 DFQATT, CDR2 SNEGSKA (reference sequence). The ends lost 3 bases at V and 6 bases at J; junction bases unmatched: 7. CDR3 sequence: CSASGGAGANEQFF. DNA for the CDR3: TGCAGTGCTAGTGGGGGAGCGGGAGCCAATGAGCAGTTCTTC.

V is TRBV9 and J is TRBJ2-7; TRBD2 matches at 9 bases. The CDR3 extends over 15 amino acids. Germline values: CDR1 SGDLS, CDR2 YYNGEE. J gave up 2 bases and V 5 bases, and 8 bases lay outside the gene matches. CDR3 region: CASSSGRSKPYEQYF. The CDR3 DNA is TGTGCCAGCAGTAGCGGGAGAAGTAAGCCCTACGAGCAGTACTTC.

The rearrangement joins TRBV4-1 to TRBJ2-5; 10 bases match TRBD2. V was clipped by 0 bases and J by 5 bases; unmatched bases: 6. The CDR3 runs 16 residues. CDR1 is MGHRA and CDR2 is YSYEKL in the germline V gene. The CDR3, as DNA: TGCGCCAGCAGCCAAGAGGCACTAGCGGGATGGGAGACCCAGTACTTC. Protein: CASSQEALAGWETQYF.

This chain connects TRBV24-1 to TRBJ2-4; 10 bases line up with TRBD1. The J call may be wrong; the DNA end is better matched by TRBJ2-5. CDR3 length equals 16 residues. The germline V gene encodes CDR1 KGHDR and CDR2 SFDVKD. DNA of the CDR3: TGTGCCACCAGTGATCCCGGGACAGGGGATTTCGGGACCCAGTACTTC. This gives the protein CATSDPGTGDFGTQYF.